Detailed here is one T cell receptor (beta chain). This CDR3 is 14 amino acids long. The V gene end was trimmed by 5 bases and the J gene end by 6 bases; junction bases not matched to a gene: 6. The germline gives CDR1 LNHDA, CDR2 SQIVND (reference sequence). Likely unrecorded immune exposures existed in these nominally healthy donors. The PCR used 60 Vbeta and 13 Jbeta primers. Sequencing was performed with immunoSEQ multiplex PCR; in TCRdb, only in-frame clones are kept and a portion is missing. The data contain 280,000 or so clones, roughly 89% of them singletons. The data belong to a study of cytomegalovirus exposure and HLA in healthy donors.

This TCR was sampled from a woman aged 18-29 years in good health and CMV-seronegative. This chain uses TRBV19 with TRBJ2-7; 11 bases map to TRBD1. Sequenced input: PBMCs. Written as DNA, the CDR3 is TGTGCCAGTAGTCCCGGACAGGGGGCAGGCGAGCAGTACTTC. Translated, it gives CASSPGQGAGEQYF. The entire variable domain, with the rest obtained from reference TRBV19 and TRBJ2-7, is as follows: DGGITQSPKYLFRKEGQNVTLSCEQNLNHDAMYWYRQDPGQGLRLIYYSQIVNDFQKGDIAEGYSVSREKKESFPLTVTSAQKNPTAFYLCASSPGQGAGEQYFGPGTRLTVT.